The 3 T cell receptor beta chains given below trace back to one sample, sequenced in a study of regulatory T cells in long-lasting Graves disease. Noted time point: newly diagnosed GD, antithyroid drugs for less than 3 months. Preparation of the TCR library used RNA extracted from PBMCs. Combining iRepertoire HTBI primers with Arm-PCR of CDR3 regions, the authors built TCR beta libraries. TCRdb independently ran MiXCR on the multiplex PCR reads; one entry per CDR3 protein. The table includes around 480,000 distinct CDR3 sequences, about 16% detected once. Separately, the same data were catalogued under a study of T cells in Graves' hyperthyroidism and ophthalmopathy.

The source was peripheral blood mononuclear cells (PBMCs), collected at new diagnosis, from a patient treated with antithyroid drugs. These TCRs come from a middle-aged woman with Graves disease.

The chain couples TRBV6-2 or TRBV6-3 to TRBJ1-6; 7 nucleotides line up with TRBD1. The J segment lost 6 bases and the V segment lost 10 bases, leaving 6 bases of the junction unmatched. The CDR3 has 13 amino acids. The germline V gene has CDR1 MNHEY and CDR2 SVGEGT. The CDR3, as DNA: TGTGCCATTAAACGGGACAGTAATTCACCCCTCCACTTT. Residues: CAIKRDSNSPLHF.

This clonotype occurred a few times. A read error may explain this, as a much larger clone is one base away. The chain carries TRBV18 and TRBJ1-5; D remains ambiguous. There are 13 residues in the CDR3. CDR1 KGHSH and CDR2 LQKENI come from the germline V gene. Deletions cut 2 bases from V and 5 bases from J, with 7 bases between. CDR3 residues: CASSPGFDQPQHF. The CDR3 coding sequence is TGTGCCAGCTCACCAGGGTTCGATCAGCCCCAGCATTTT. The variable domain in full, with the rest retrieved from reference TRBV18 and TRBJ1-5, is NAGVMQNPRHLVRRRGQEARLRCSPMKGHSHVYWYRQLPEEGLKFMVYLQKENIIDESGMPKERFSAEFPKEGPSILRIQQVVRGDSAAYFCASSPGFDQPQHFGDGTRLSIL.

This clonotype was detected many times. The V gene is TRBV6-5, the J gene TRBJ1-5; 7 bases are shared with TRBD1. V lost 4 bases, J lost 5 bases, and 8 bases stayed unmatched. Germline CDR1 reads MNHEY; CDR2 reads SVGAGI. This CDR3 is built from 15 residues. CDR3 sequence reads: CASSSRTGSDQPQHF. The CDR3 DNA reads TGTGCCAGCAGTTCTCGGACAGGTTCAGATCAGCCCCAGCATTTT.